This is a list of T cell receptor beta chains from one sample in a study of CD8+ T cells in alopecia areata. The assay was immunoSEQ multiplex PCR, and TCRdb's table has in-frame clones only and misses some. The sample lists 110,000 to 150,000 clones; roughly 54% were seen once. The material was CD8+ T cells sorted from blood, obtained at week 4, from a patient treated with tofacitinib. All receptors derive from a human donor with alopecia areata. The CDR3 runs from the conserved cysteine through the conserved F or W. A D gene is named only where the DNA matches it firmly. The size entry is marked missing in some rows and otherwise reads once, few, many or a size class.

CDR3: CAWFDGTGELFF
DNA: TGTGCCTGGTTTGACGGTACCGGGGAGCTGTTTTTT
D: -
J: TRBJ2-2
size: once
V: TRBV30

CDR3: CASSLAGGQYF
DNA: TGTGCCAGCAGCTTAGCGGGGGGGCAGTATTTT
D: TRBD2
J: TRBJ2-3
size: -
V: TRBV11-2

CDR3: CASSLQGQGISDTQYF
DNA: TGCGCCAGCAGCTTGCAGGGACAGGGTATCTCAGATACGCAGTATTTT
D: TRBD1
J: TRBJ2-3
size: -
V: TRBV5-1

CDR3: CASAGAATNYGYTF
DNA: TGTGCCAGCGCGGGGGCAGCAACTAACTATGGCTACACCTTC
D: -
J: TRBJ1-2
size: few
V: TRBV6-5

CDR3: CASITAFGETQYF
DNA: TGTGCCAGCATAACAGCGTTTGGCGAGACCCAGTACTTC
D: -
J: TRBJ2-5
size: -
V: TRBV6-6

CDR3: CASSFLSGGAPETQYF
DNA: TGTGCCAGTAGTTTCCTAAGCGGGGGGGCTCCAGAGACCCAGTACTTC
D: TRBD2
J: TRBJ2-5
size: -
V: TRBV19

CDR3: CASRGPGEGYTF
DNA: TGTGCCAGCAGAGGACCCGGGGAGGGCTACACCTTC
D: -
J: TRBJ1-2
size: few
V: TRBV21-1

CDR3: CASSPQGPSYNEQFF
DNA: TGTGCCAGCAGCCCACAGGGTCCCTCCTACAATGAGCAGTTCTTC
D: -
J: TRBJ2-1
size: few
V: TRBV6-5

CDR3: CASSLAPTGELFF
DNA: TGTGCCAGCAGTTTAGCGCCCACCGGGGAGCTGTTTTTT
D: -
J: TRBJ2-2
size: few
V: TRBV6-5

CDR3: CASSLELGSPLHF
DNA: TGTGCCAGCAGCTTGGAGTTAGGTTCACCCCTCCACTTT
D: -
J: TRBJ1-6
size: -
V: TRBV7-3

CDR3: CASSSSSRGVQETQYF
DNA: TGTGCCAGCAGTTCTTCTTCGCGGGGGGTGCAAGAGACCCAGTACTTC
D: TRBD2
J: TRBJ2-5
size: -
V: TRBV27